The T cell receptor (beta chain) under discussion was sequenced for a study of blood T cells in healthy people across ages. Germline loops: CDR1 MRHNA, CDR2 SNTAGT. This CDR3 region has 13 residues. V was pared by 3 bases and J by 4 bases, with 7 bases between. The authors ran a second PCR of 7 to 11 cycles using a sample-barcoded 5' primer and a J-beta primer mix. MiXCR, run by TCRdb on the 5' RACE reads, gives a single entry per CDR3 protein. The table lists some 900,000 distinct CDR3 sequences, around 28% of them singletons, with 17% in the top ten. The sequence was obtained from a woman of 80 years or more in good health. The J gene is TRBJ2-1, the V gene TRBV6-4; D might be TRBD2 (5 bases). The sample was blood. The CDR3 loop reads CASSEAEYNEQFF. The CDR3 DNA reads as TGTGCCAGCAGTGAAGCGGAGTACAATGAGCAGTTCTTC.